Given below is one T cell receptor (beta chain) in context. This record belongs to a study of T cells in localized non-small cell lung cancer. Profiled with immunoSEQ multiplex PCR; TCRdb holds only in-frame clones, not every one. Here the sample spans a few thousand clones, approximately 23% being singletons. Germline assignment: CDR1 GTSNPN and CDR2 SVGIG (reference sequence). V was cut by 4 bases and J by 2 bases, with 26 bases left in between. The CDR3 has 18 amino acids. This TCR came from a man aged 35 to 69 with stage III lung adenocarcinoma. The chain employs TRBV30 and TRBJ1-1; the D is unclear. The sequenced sample was lung tumor tissue, obtained before any cancer treatment. The CDR3 DNA sequence: TGTGCCTGGAATCCCGGACCCGGGCCACTAAGATTCAACACTGAAGCTTTCTTT. Encoded protein: CAWNPGPGPLRFNTEAFF.